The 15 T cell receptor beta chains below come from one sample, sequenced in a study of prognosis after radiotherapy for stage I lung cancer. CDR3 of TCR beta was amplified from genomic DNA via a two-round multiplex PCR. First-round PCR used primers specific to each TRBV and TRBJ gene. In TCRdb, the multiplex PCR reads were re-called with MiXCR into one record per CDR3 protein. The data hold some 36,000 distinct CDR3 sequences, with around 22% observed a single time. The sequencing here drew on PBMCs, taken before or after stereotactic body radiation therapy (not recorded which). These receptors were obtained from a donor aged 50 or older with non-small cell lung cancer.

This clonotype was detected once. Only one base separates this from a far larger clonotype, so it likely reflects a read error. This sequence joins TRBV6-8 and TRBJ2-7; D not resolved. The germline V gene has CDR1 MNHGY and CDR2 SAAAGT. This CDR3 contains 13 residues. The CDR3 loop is CPSSETTEYEQYF. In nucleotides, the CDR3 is TGTCCCAGCAGCGAGACAACCGAATACGAGCAGTACTTC.

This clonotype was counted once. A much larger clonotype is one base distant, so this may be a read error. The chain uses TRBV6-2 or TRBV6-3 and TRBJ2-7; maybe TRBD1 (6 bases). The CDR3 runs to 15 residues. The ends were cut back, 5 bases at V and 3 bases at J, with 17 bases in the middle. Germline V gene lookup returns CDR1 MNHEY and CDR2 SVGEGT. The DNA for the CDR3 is TGTGCCAGCAGTGAAGAGGGGGTGCCAGACTACGAGCAGTACTTC. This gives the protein CASSEEGVPDYEQYF.

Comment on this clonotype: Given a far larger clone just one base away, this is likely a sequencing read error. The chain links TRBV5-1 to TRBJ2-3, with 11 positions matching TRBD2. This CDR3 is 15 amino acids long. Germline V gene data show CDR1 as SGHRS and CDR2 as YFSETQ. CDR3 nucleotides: TGTGCCAGCAGCGATACTAGCGGGAGCGGAGATACGCGGTATTTT. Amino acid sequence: CASSDTSGSGDTRYF.

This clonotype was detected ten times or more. In nucleotides, the CDR3 is TGTGCCTGGAGTCCACCGACGGGCTGGGGGCAGGACACCATATATTTT. This encodes CAWSPPTGWGQDTIYF. The chain uses TRBV30 and TRBJ1-3; a weak D match, TRBD1 (6 bases). V was clipped by 2 bases and J by 8 bases, with 22 bases between them. Per germline, CDR1 GTSNPN and CDR2 SVGIG (reference sequence). This CDR3 has 16 amino acids.

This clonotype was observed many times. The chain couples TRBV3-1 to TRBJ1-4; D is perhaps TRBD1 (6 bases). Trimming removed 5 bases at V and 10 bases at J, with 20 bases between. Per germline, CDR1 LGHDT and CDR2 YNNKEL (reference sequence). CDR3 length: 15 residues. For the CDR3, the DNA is TGTGCCAGCAGCACGCGCAGGGGAGAGGTGGCAAAACTGTTTTTT. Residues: CASSTRRGEVAKLFF.

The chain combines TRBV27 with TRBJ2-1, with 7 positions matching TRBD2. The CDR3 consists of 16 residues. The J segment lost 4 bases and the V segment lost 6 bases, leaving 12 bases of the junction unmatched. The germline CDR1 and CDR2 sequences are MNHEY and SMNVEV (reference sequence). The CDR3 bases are TGTGCCAGCAGATCTCCAGGGAATAGCGGGTACAATGAGCAGTTCTTC. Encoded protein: CASRSPGNSGYNEQFF.

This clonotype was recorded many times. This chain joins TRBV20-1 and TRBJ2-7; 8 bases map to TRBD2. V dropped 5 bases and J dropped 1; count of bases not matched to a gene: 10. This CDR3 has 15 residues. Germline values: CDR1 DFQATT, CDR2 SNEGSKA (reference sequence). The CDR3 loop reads CSAVGGRIKSYEQYF. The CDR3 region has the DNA TGCAGTGCTGTCGGCGGGAGGATAAAATCCTACGAGCAGTACTTC.

CDR3 amino acids: CASSWGPTEAFF. The CDR3, as DNA: TGTGCCAGCAGCTGGGGACCTACTGAAGCTTTCTTT. This rearrangement joins TRBV5-6 to TRBJ1-1; a weak D match, TRBD1 (5 bases). The CDR3 sequence is 12 residues long. CDR1 is SGHDT, CDR2 YYEEEE, per germline. V lost 3 bases and J lost 5, with 8 bases in between.

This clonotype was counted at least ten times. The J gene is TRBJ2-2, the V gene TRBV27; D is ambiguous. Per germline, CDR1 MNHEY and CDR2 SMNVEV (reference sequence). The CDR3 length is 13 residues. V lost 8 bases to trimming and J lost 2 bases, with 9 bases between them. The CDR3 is CASQPINTGELFF. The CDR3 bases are TGTGCCAGCCAACCGATAAACACCGGGGAGCTGTTTTTT.

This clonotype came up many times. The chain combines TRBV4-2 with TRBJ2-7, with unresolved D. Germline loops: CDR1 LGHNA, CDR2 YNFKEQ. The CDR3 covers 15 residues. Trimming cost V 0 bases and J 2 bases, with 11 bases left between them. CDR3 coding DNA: TGTGCCAGCAGCCAAGATCTAGGGCCCACCTACGAGCAGTACTTC. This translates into CASSQDLGPTYEQYF.

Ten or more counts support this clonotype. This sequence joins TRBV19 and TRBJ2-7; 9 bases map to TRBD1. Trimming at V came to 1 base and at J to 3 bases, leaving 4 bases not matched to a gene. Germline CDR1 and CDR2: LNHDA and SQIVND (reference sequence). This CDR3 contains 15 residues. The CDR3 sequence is CASSIGGTGIYEQYF. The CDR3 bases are TGTGCCAGTAGTATAGGAGGGACAGGGATCTACGAGCAGTACTTC.

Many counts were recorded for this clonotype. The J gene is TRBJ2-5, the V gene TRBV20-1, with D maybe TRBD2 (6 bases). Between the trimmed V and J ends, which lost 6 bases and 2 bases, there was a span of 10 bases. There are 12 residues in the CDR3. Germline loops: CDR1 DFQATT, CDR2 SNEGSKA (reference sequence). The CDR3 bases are TGCAGTGCATCGGGAGTACAAGAGACCCAGTACTTC. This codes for CSASGVQETQYF.

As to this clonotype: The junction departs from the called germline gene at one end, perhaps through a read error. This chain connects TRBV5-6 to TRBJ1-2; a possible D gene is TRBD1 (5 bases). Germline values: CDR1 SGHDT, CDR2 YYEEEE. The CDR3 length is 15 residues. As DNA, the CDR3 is TGTGCCAGCAACTTGGGATTACAGGCAGGGTATGGCTACACCTTC. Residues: CASNLGLQAGYGYTF.

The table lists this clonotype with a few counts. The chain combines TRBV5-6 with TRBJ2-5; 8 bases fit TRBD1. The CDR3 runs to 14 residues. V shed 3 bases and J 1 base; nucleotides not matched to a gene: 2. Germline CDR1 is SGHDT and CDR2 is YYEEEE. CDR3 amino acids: CASSSQGAQETQYF. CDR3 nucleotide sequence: TGTGCCAGCAGCTCCCAGGGGGCCCAAGAGACCCAGTACTTC.

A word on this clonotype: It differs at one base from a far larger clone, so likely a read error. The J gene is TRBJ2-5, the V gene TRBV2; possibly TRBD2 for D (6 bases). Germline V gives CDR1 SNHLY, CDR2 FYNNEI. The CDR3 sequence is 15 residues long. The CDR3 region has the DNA TGTGCCAGCAGTGAATGGGCGGGGTCCGGGGATGAGCGGTTCTTC. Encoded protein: CASSEWAGSGDERFF.